These 24 T cell receptor beta chains originate from one sample sequenced in a study of blood T cell repertoires in COVID-19. Sequenced by immunoSEQ multiplex PCR; TCRdb stores in-frame clones only, minus some. The repertoire holds a few hundred thousand clones, around 85% seen once, with roughly 3.8% in the top ten. The sequenced material came from PBMCs or T cells enriched from blood (not recorded which). The receptors were gathered from a woman in her thirties or forties with acute COVID-19.

The rearrangement joins TRBV14 to TRBJ2-1; TRBD2 matches at 9 bases. This CDR3 contains 14 residues. The germline gives CDR1 SGHDN, CDR2 FVKESK. Trimming removed 6 bases from V and 2 bases from J; junction bases left unmatched: 2. The CDR3 sequence is CASRTSGAYNEQFF. DNA for the CDR3: TGTGCCAGCAGGACTAGCGGCGCCTACAATGAGCAGTTCTTC.

This chain uses TRBV6-2 or TRBV6-3 with TRBJ1-4; 8 bases map to TRBD1. From germline, CDR1 is MNHEY and CDR2 SVGEGT. The CDR3 totals 17 residues. V lost 2 bases to trimming and J lost 7 bases; unmatched junction nucleotides: 12. CDR3 coding DNA: TGTGCCAGCAGTTACGGACGCCTCGGACAGGGAGGTGAAAAACTGTTTTTT. Translated, it gives CASSYGRLGQGGEKLFF.

This clone appeared a few times. CDR3 region: CASVSSGRGGDTQYF. CDR3 in DNA: TGTGCCAGCGTTTCTAGCGGGAGGGGGGGAGATACGCAGTATTTT. This chain uses TRBV28 with TRBJ2-3, with 12 bases fitting TRBD2. Germline trimming cut 8 bases from V and 5 bases from J; bases unmatched to any gene: 8. The CDR3 sequence is 15 residues long. CDR1 and CDR2 (germline): MDHEN, SYDVKM.

CDR3 nucleotide sequence: TGTGCCAGCAGCGTAGGGGACCTAGCGGGAGGCCATGAGCAGTTCTTC. Translating gives CASSVGDLAGGHEQFF. J is TRBJ2-1 and V is TRBV9, with TRBD2 matching over 11 bases. The V segment lost 0 bases and the J segment 8 bases; nucleotides outside the gene matches: 7. Germline loops: CDR1 SGDLS, CDR2 YYNGEE. The CDR3 runs to 16 residues.

V gene TRBV9 combines with J gene TRBJ1-1; D uncertain. Deletions cut 4 bases from V and 8 bases from J, with 15 bases between. This CDR3 contains 13 residues. Germline V gene sequence: CDR1 SGDLS, CDR2 YYNGEE. The CDR3 bases are TGTGCCAGCAGCCCCCGAGAGGCCGACGAAGCTTTCTTT. Its protein product is CASSPREADEAFF.

CDR3 sequence (DNA): TGTGCCAGCAAGGGGACAGCGTCCTACAATGAGCAGTTCTTC. It encodes CASKGTASYNEQFF. The V call is TRBV3-1 (or the pseudogene TRBV3-2), the J call TRBJ2-1, with 7 bases lining up with TRBD1. V was clipped by 7 bases and J by 1 base; unmatched bases: 4. The CDR3 covers 14 residues. Germline V CDR1 and CDR2: LGHDT, YNNKEL (reference sequence).

This clone is a singleton in its sample. V gene TRBV5-1 combines with J gene TRBJ2-7; the D is unclear. The V end was cut by 0 bases, the J end by 3 bases, with 10 bases between. Per germline, CDR1 SGHRS and CDR2 YFSETQ. The CDR3 is made up of 14 amino acids. The CDR3 region is CASSLATGGYEQYF. The DNA for the CDR3 is TGCGCCAGCAGCTTGGCCACTGGCGGCTACGAGCAGTACTTC.

The CDR3 region is CASSLMEGTGELFF. For the CDR3, the DNA is TGTGCCAGCAGCTTAATGGAGGGGACCGGGGAGCTGTTTTTT. The chain links TRBV7-2 to TRBJ2-2; a possible D gene is TRBD2 (6 bases). In germline, CDR1 is SGHTA, CDR2 FQGNSA. The CDR3 spans 14 residues. The V gene lost 2 bases and the J gene lost 5 bases, with 9 bases spanning the gap.

This sequence joins TRBV3-1 (or the pseudogene TRBV3-2) and TRBJ1-5; D unresolved. The CDR3 is 14 amino acids. Per germline, CDR1 LGHDT and CDR2 YNNKEL (reference sequence). Trimming cost V 3 bases and J 4 bases, with 10 bases left between them. Here the CDR3 reads CASSQGDSNQPQHF. As DNA, the CDR3 is TGTGCCAGCAGCCAGGGCGATAGTAATCAGCCCCAGCATTTT.

The chain carries TRBV12-3 or TRBV12-4 and TRBJ2-5; perhaps TRBD2 as D (6 bases). The ends were cut back, 6 bases at V and 5 bases at J, with 10 bases in the middle. This CDR3 is built from 12 residues. This CDR3 reads CASSGSGETQYF. The CDR3 DNA reads TGTGCCAGCAGCGGGAGCGGGGAGACCCAGTACTTC.

The chain uses TRBV15 and TRBJ2-5; a possible D gene is TRBD2 (7 bases). The V gene lost 5 bases and the J gene lost 1 base, with 20 bases spanning the gap. The CDR3 covers 17 residues. CDR1 is LNHNV and CDR2 is YYDKDF in the germline V gene (reference sequence). The CDR3 DNA reads as TGTGCCACCAGCGCCAAGCGCGAGGGGGGGGGCCAAGAGACCCAGTACTTC. Translated: CATSAKREGGGQETQYF.

The chain carries TRBV27 and TRBJ2-4, with D possibly matching TRBD2 (5 bases). This CDR3 comprises 12 residues. Looked up from germline, CDR1 is MNHEY and CDR2 is SMNVEV (reference sequence). V lost 2 bases to trimming and J lost 6 bases, with 5 bases between them. CDR3 residues: CASSLGGNIQYF. In DNA form, the CDR3 reads TGTGCCAGCAGTTTAGGAGGAAACATTCAGTACTTC.

This clone was picked up one time. J is TRBJ1-2 and V is TRBV18; TRBD1 is a possible D gene (5 bases). Germline CDR1 reads KGHSH; CDR2 reads LQKENI. The CDR3 extends over 14 amino acids. The V gene lost 2 bases and the J gene lost 4 bases, with 11 bases spanning the gap. As DNA, the CDR3 is TGTGCCAGCTCACCAGCGACAGCATCCTATGGCTACACCTTC. This encodes CASSPATASYGYTF. The entire variable domain, with the rest obtained from reference TRBV18 and TRBJ1-2, is as follows: NAGVMQNPRHLVRRRGQEARLRCSPMKGHSHVYWYRQLPEEGLKFMVYLQKENIIDESGMPKERFSAEFPKEGPSILRIQQVVRGDSAAYFCASSPATASYGYTFGSGTRLTVV.

V gene TRBV19 combines with J gene TRBJ2-7, with TRBD2 as a possible D gene (6 bases). CDR3 length: 15 residues. Trimming took off 3 bases at V and 2 bases at J, with 14 bases between the two ends. Per germline, CDR1 LNHDA and CDR2 SQIVND (reference sequence). CDR3 coding DNA: TGTGCCAGTAGTATGGCGGGGACTGTCACCTACGAGCAGTACTTC. It specifies CASSMAGTVTYEQYF. The entire variable domain, with the rest obtained from reference TRBV19 and TRBJ2-7, is as follows: DGGITQSPKYLFRKEGQNVTLSCEQNLNHDAMYWYRQDPGQGLRLIYYSQIVNDFQKGDIAEGYSVSREKKESFPLTVTSAQKNPTAFYLCASSMAGTVTYEQYFGPGTRLTVT.

The chain recombines TRBV5-1 with TRBJ2-5; D is uncertain. V lost 3 bases and J lost 4, with 10 bases in between. Looked up from germline, CDR1 is SGHRS and CDR2 is YFSETQ. This CDR3 spans 13 amino acids. The CDR3 DNA is TGCGCCAGCAGCTCCCGCGCAGGAGAGACCCAGTACTTC. Translating gives CASSSRAGETQYF.

The chain carries TRBV29-1 and TRBJ2-1; D possibly corresponds to TRBD2 (6 bases). Between the trimmed V and J ends, which lost 2 bases and 8 bases, there was a span of 13 bases. The germline V gene encodes CDR1 SQVTM and CDR2 ANQGSEA. This CDR3 spans 13 amino acids. The CDR3 spells CSVEIPPGDEQFF. In DNA, the CDR3 is TGCAGCGTTGAAATCCCCCCGGGGGATGAGCAGTTCTTC.

This chain uses TRBV5-1 with TRBJ2-1; D is perhaps TRBD2 (5 bases). The CDR3 is 15 residues long. Germline V gene data show CDR1 as SGHRS and CDR2 as YFSETQ. V was pared by 4 bases and J by 8 bases, with 19 bases between. The CDR3 DNA is TGCGCCAGCAGCGAGCGGCCGGCGCGTGCAGATGAGCAGTTCTTC. It yields the protein CASSERPARADEQFF.

Only a few counts were recorded for this clone. This rearrangement joins TRBV15 to TRBJ1-1; tentative D call: TRBD1 (5 bases). From germline, CDR1 is LNHNV and CDR2 YYDKDF (reference sequence). Trimming stripped 0 bases from V and 4 bases from J, with 12 bases between. This CDR3 contains 15 residues. CDR3 protein: CATSRDRERGTEAFF. CDR3 in DNA: TGTGCCACCAGCAGAGACAGGGAAAGGGGCACTGAAGCTTTCTTT.

The chain links TRBV7-3 to TRBJ2-1, with TRBD2 identical over 9 bases. The CDR3 loop spans 15 amino acids. Germline CDR1 and CDR2: SGHTA and FQGTGA. V was clipped by 5 bases and J by 6 bases; unmatched bases: 8. CDR3 amino acids: CASSLAGTSPNEQFF. The CDR3 coding sequence is TGTGCCAGCAGCCTCGCCGGGACTAGCCCCAATGAGCAGTTCTTC.

This sequence joins TRBV2 and TRBJ2-3; TRBD1 aligns across 8 bases. The V and J ends lost 7 bases and 0 bases, in that order; junction bases with no gene match: 6. The CDR3 has 15 residues. Germline CDR1 reads SNHLY; CDR2 reads FYNNEI. CDR3 bases: TGTGCCAGCATGGAACAGGGGGGTAGCACAGATACGCAGTATTTT. Protein sequence: CASMEQGGSTDTQYF.

The chain joins TRBV28 to TRBJ2-5, with D uncertain. This CDR3 has 11 amino acids. Trimming removed 6 bases from V and 5 bases from J, with 7 bases in between. From germline, CDR1 is MDHEN and CDR2 SYDVKM. The chain's CDR3 is CASSYRETQYF. CDR3 coding DNA: TGTGCCAGCAGCTATCGGGAGACCCAGTACTTC. Combining the CDR3 with reference TRBV28 and TRBJ2-5 gives the whole variable domain DVKVTQSSRYLVKRTGEKVFLECVQDMDHENMFWYRQDPGLGLRLIYFSYDVKMKEKGDIPEGYSVSREKKERFSLILESASTNQTSMYLCASSYRETQYFGPGTRLLVL.

The gene calls are TRBV6-5 and TRBJ2-4; 7 bases are shared with TRBD1. With 7 bases clipped from V and 3 bases from J, the junction kept 6 bases outside the gene matches. The CDR3 spans 14 residues. CDR1 MNHEY and CDR2 SVGAGI come from the germline V gene. The CDR3 reads CASKTGNYKNIQYF. The CDR3 DNA sequence: TGTGCCAGCAAGACAGGGAATTACAAAAACATTCAGTACTTC.

The CDR3 here is CASSQGPLRQGPDEQYF. The CDR3 region has the DNA TGCGCCAGCAGCCAAGGGCCCCTCCGACAGGGGCCCGACGAGCAGTACTTC. V and J are TRBV4-1 and TRBJ2-7, with TRBD1 identical over 8 bases. Germline V lookup: CDR1 MGHRA, CDR2 YSYEKL. Trimming cost V 1 base and J 5 bases; bases outside gene matches: 13. The CDR3 has 17 amino acids.

V usage is TRBV28 and J usage is TRBJ2-2, with unresolved D. Germline V gene sequence: CDR1 MDHEN, CDR2 SYDVKM. The V and J ends lost 5 bases and 6 bases respectively, with 13 bases between them. The CDR3 is made up of 14 amino acids. The CDR3 DNA reads TGTGCCAGCAGTCCCACGGGTACCGCCGGGGAGCTGTTTTTT. This encodes CASSPTGTAGELFF.